This entry lists 19 T cell receptor beta chains sequenced from one sample in a study of T cells after yellow fever vaccination. Via MiXCR, TCRdb re-called the 5' RACE reads, giving one row per CDR3 protein. This sample has 50,000 to 75,000 distinct CDR3 sequences, with approximately 6% found just once. Sequences were derived from PBMCs, either bulk or a sorted T-cell subset (CD4+, CD8+, memory, or dextramer-sorted; not recorded which), sampled on the day of the yellow fever booster vaccination. The receptors derive from a young man who received the YFV17D yellow fever vaccine.

This clonotype was counted between two and nine times. V and J are TRBV5-6 and TRBJ1-5, with 8 bases aligning to TRBD1. The CDR3 contains 15 residues. From germline, CDR1 is SGHDT and CDR2 YYEEEE. The J segment lost 8 bases and the V segment lost 2 bases, leaving 9 bases of the junction unmatched. The CDR3 spells CASSFGQGAGKPQHF. CDR3 DNA: TGTGCCAGCAGCTTCGGGCAGGGGGCGGGTAAGCCCCAGCATTTT.

This clonotype was observed many times. The genes are TRBV7-2 and TRBJ2-5; a weak D match, TRBD2 (7 bases). With 1 base removed from V and 1 base from J, the gap between germline ends came to 10 bases. Germline V lookup: CDR1 SGHTA, CDR2 FQGNSA. This CDR3 has 15 amino acids. CDR3 DNA sequence: TGTGCCAGCAGCTTAGTGGGGGGGCCCCAAGAGACCCAGTACTTC. Translating it yields CASSLVGGPQETQYF.

This clonotype has just a few counts. The rearrangement joins TRBV12-3 or TRBV12-4 to TRBJ2-5, with D perhaps TRBD1 (6 bases). This CDR3 comprises 14 residues. Trimming removed 3 bases from V and 1 base from J, with 9 bases in between. The CDR3: CASSFTGTQETQYF. The CDR3 DNA reads TGTGCCAGCAGTTTCACAGGGACCCAAGAGACCCAGTACTTC.

V usage is TRBV11-2 and J usage is TRBJ2-5; D tentatively fits TRBD1 or TRBD2 (5 bases each). Trimming removed 6 bases at V and 2 bases at J, with 16 bases between. Germline V lookup: CDR1 SGHAT, CDR2 FQNNGV. The CDR3 is made up of 15 amino acids. CDR3 sequence (DNA): TGTGCCAGCAGGGTACCCGGGACCATACAAGAGACCCAGTACTTC. It yields the protein CASRVPGTIQETQYF.

In this sample, this clonotype turned up a few times. This chain connects TRBV19 to TRBJ1-6; weak D call: TRBD1 (5 bases). The CDR3 length is 13 residues. Per the germline V gene, CDR1 is LNHDA and CDR2 is SQIVND (reference sequence). Trimming left V 5 bases short and J 11 bases short, with 13 bases between. CDR3 in DNA: TGTGCCAGTAGTCCCGGGGGGGTGGCACCCCTCCACTTT. It specifies CASSPGGVAPLHF.

This clonotype was seen a handful of times. The chain joins TRBV15 to TRBJ2-7; 12 positions match TRBD2. The CDR3 is made up of 16 amino acids. After removal of 5 bases from V and 3 bases from J, the junction contained 8 bases not matched to a gene. Germline CDR1 reads LNHNV; CDR2 reads YYDKDF (reference sequence). The DNA for the CDR3 is TGTGCCACCAGCCCTCGACTAGCGGGGGCCCTCTACGAGCAGTACTTC. Translated: CATSPRLAGALYEQYF.

This clonotype was seen many times. The chain couples TRBV14 to TRBJ2-3; D tentatively fits TRBD1 or TRBD2 (5 bases each). There are 15 residues in the CDR3. Trimming left V 4 bases short and J 3 bases short, with 14 bases between. In germline, CDR1 is SGHDN, CDR2 FVKESK. This chain's CDR3 is CASSPPARGTDTQYF. The CDR3 DNA follows: TGTGCCAGCAGCCCCCCAGCGAGGGGTACAGATACGCAGTATTTT.

This clonotype was seen many times. The gene calls are TRBV19 and TRBJ2-1; the match to TRBD1 covers 8 bases. The CDR3 loop spans 15 amino acids. In germline, CDR1 is LNHDA, CDR2 SQIVND (reference sequence). V shed 3 bases, J shed 13 bases, and the junction held 14 bases outside the gene matches. The CDR3, as DNA: TGTGCCAGTAGTATCATGGCAGGGGGCTTAGAGGTACAGTTCTTC. This sequence encodes CASSIMAGGLEVQFF.

Many counts were recorded for this clonotype. The chain links TRBV5-1 to TRBJ1-2; D unresolved. Germline lookup yields CDR1 SGHRS and CDR2 YFSETQ. Trimming stripped 0 bases from V and 4 bases from J, with 16 bases between. The CDR3 consists of 16 residues. CDR3 region: CASSLGDFQTAYGYTF. The CDR3 nucleotides are TGCGCCAGCAGCTTGGGGGATTTTCAGACCGCCTATGGCTACACCTTC. The full variable domain, in which reference TRBV5-1 and TRBJ1-2 provide the parts outside the CDR3, is KAGVTQTPRYLIKTRGQQVTLSCSPISGHRSVSWYQQTPGQGLQFLFEYFSETQRNKGNFPGRFSGRQFSNSRSEMNVSTLELGDSALYLCASSLGDFQTAYGYTFGSGTRLTVV.

The sample holds a few counts of this clonotype. The CDR3 protein is CASSLSRVDETQYF. For the CDR3, the DNA is TGTGCCAGCAGCTTAAGCAGGGTGGACGAGACCCAGTACTTC. The genes are TRBV7-2 and TRBJ2-5; D possibly corresponds to TRBD1 (5 bases). CDR3 size: 14 residues. Trimming shortened V by 2 bases and J by 5 bases, and 12 bases separated the two germline ends. The germline V gene has CDR1 SGHTA and CDR2 FQGNSA.

As to this clonotype: This sequence may be a read error, since a much larger clone differs from it by one base. V usage is TRBV30 and J usage is TRBJ2-2; D may be TRBD1 (6 bases). The germline CDR1 and CDR2 sequences are GTSNPN and SVGIG (reference sequence). The CDR3 runs 13 residues. The CDR3 is CAWSRGDTGELSF. CDR3 bases: TGTGCCTGGAGTCGAGGGGACACCGGGGAGCTGTCTTTT.

The chain carries TRBV5-4 and TRBJ1-5; tentative D call: TRBD1 (5 bases). The CDR3 has 14 amino acids. From germline, CDR1 is SGHNT and CDR2 YYREEE (reference sequence). V was cut by 4 bases and J by 6 bases, with 14 bases left in between. The CDR3 sequence: CASSQGREGQPQHF. CDR3 in DNA: TGTGCCAGCAGCCAGGGAAGGGAAGGTCAGCCCCAGCATTTT.

Ten or more counts support this clonotype. The rearrangement links TRBV30 to TRBJ1-2; D is uncertain. The CDR3 consists of 11 residues. Trimming shortened V by 2 bases and J by 4 bases, and 5 bases separated the two germline ends. Germline loops: CDR1 GTSNPN, CDR2 SVGIG (reference sequence). The CDR3 loop is CAWSNSYGYTF. The CDR3 region has the DNA TGTGCCTGGAGTAACAGCTATGGCTACACCTTC.

This clonotype was seen at least ten times. The rearrangement uses TRBV11-2 and TRBJ2-1; D might be TRBD2 (6 bases). The germline gives CDR1 SGHAT, CDR2 FQNNGV. Trimming left V 4 bases short and J 5 bases short, with 12 bases between. This CDR3 is built from 14 residues. This chain's CDR3 is CASSWGGLNNEQFF. As DNA, the CDR3 is TGTGCCAGCAGCTGGGGAGGATTGAACAATGAGCAGTTCTTC. Full variable domain (rest looked up from reference TRBV11-2 and TRBJ2-1): EAGVAQSPRYKIIEKRQSVAFWCNPISGHATLYWYQQILGQGPKLLIQFQNNGVVDDSQLPKDRFSAERLKGVDSTLKIQPAKLEDSAVYLCASSWGGLNNEQFFGPGTRLTVL.

This clonotype was counted at least ten times. V and J are TRBV29-1 and TRBJ2-4, with D unclear. The CDR3 is made up of 18 amino acids. V was trimmed by 1 base and J by 1 base, leaving 20 bases between them. Germline V CDR1 and CDR2: SQVTM, ANQGSEA. DNA for the CDR3: TGCAGCGTTGAAGCCCCCCCCCTCACAACGATCGCCAAAAACATTCAGTACTTC. Translating gives CSVEAPPLTTIAKNIQYF.

This clonotype was recorded many times. The chain carries TRBV5-1 and TRBJ2-7, with 10 bases lining up with TRBD1. CDR1 and CDR2 (germline): SGHRS, YFSETQ. The J segment lost 4 bases and the V segment lost 5 bases, leaving 9 bases of the junction unmatched. The CDR3 extends over 15 amino acids. CDR3 in amino acids: CASRMGQGPPYEQYV. The CDR3 coding sequence is TGCGCCAGCAGAATGGGACAGGGGCCCCCTTACGAGCAGTACGTC.

Here the CDR3 reads CASSYSAGSEAFF. DNA for the CDR3: TGTGCCAGCAGTTACTCTGCGGGCTCTGAAGCTTTCTTT. The rearrangement joins TRBV6-5 to TRBJ1-1; D is unclear. The germline V gene has CDR1 MNHEY and CDR2 SVGAGI. V dropped 0 bases and J dropped 6 bases, with 8 bases sitting between them. The length of the CDR3 is 13 residues.

This clonotype was picked up many times. The V gene is TRBV4-1, the J gene TRBJ1-1; no reliable D call. The CDR3 is 14 amino acids. Trimming removed 1 base from V and 7 bases from J, with 13 bases in between. Germline values: CDR1 MGHRA, CDR2 YSYEKL. CDR3 sequence reads: CASSQARRNSEAFF. The CDR3 DNA follows: TGCGCCAGCAGCCAAGCCAGGAGAAATAGTGAAGCTTTCTTT.

The chain employs TRBV7-9 and TRBJ1-4; D may be TRBD1 (6 bases). The CDR3 runs to 16 residues. Germline CDR1 is SEHNR and CDR2 is FQNEAQ (reference sequence). Trimming stripped 1 base from V and 8 bases from J, with 17 bases between. The CDR3 DNA reads TGTGCCAGCAGCTTAGGACCATGGGGGGCAGAAGAAAAACTGTTTTTT. As protein: CASSLGPWGAEEKLFF.